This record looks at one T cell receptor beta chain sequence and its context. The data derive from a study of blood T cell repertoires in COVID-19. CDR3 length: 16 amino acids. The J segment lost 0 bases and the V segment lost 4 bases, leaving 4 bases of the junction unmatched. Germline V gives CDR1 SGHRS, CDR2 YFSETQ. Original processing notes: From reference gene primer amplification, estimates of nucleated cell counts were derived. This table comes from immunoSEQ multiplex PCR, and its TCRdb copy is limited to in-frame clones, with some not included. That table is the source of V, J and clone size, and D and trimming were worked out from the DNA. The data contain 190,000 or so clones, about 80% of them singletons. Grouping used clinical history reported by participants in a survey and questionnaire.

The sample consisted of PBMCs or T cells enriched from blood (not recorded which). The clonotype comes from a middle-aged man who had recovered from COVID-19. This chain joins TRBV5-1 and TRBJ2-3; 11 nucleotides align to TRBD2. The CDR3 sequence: CASSPGTSGSTDTQYF. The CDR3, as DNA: TGCGCCAGCAGCCCGGGGACTAGCGGAAGCACAGATACGCAGTATTTT.